A selection of T cell receptor beta chains follows, all from one sample in a study of T cells in localized non-small cell lung cancer. Measured with immunoSEQ multiplex PCR; TCRdb has only the in-frame clones, and not every one. The data show about 48,000 clones, with approximately 80% seen just once and about a sixth held by the top ten. The starting material was peripheral blood, obtained before any cancer treatment. The receptors were gathered from a man aged 40 to 70 with stage I squamous cell lung carcinoma. CDR3s include the opening cysteine and the closing phenylalanine or tryptophan. A D gene is named only where the DNA matches it firmly. Rows give clone size only sometimes, using once, few, many, or a class for an expanded clone.

TRBJ1-3,-,-,TRBV11-2,CASSQRQGGRSGNTIYF,TGCGCCAGCAGCCAACGGCAGGGTGGGAGATCTGGAAACACCATATATTTT
TRBJ2-7,-,-,TRBV19,CASSTHGTRYEQYF,TGTGCCAGTAGTACCCATGGGACCCGCTACGAGCAGTACTTC
TRBJ1-5,-,-,TRBV6-5,CASQRQMNQPQHF,TGTGCCAGCCAGCGGCAGATGAATCAGCCCCAGCATTTT
TRBJ2-2,-,-,TRBV11-1,CASSPRQGSTGELFF,TGTGCCAGCAGCCCTAGGCAGGGTAGTACCGGGGAGCTGTTTTTT
TRBJ2-5,few,-,TRBV5-6,CASSLVTGLRETQYF,TGTGCCAGCAGCTTGGTCACGGGATTGCGAGAGACCCAGTACTTC
TRBJ1-6,-,-,TRBV11-3,CASSKDSANSPLHF,TGTGCCAGCAGCAAGGACAGCGCTAATTCACCCCTCCACTTT
TRBJ2-7,-,TRBD1,TRBV7-9,CASSTRTGISYEQYF,TGTGCCAGCAGCACCCGGACAGGGATCTCCTACGAGCAGTACTTC
TRBJ2-5,-,-,TRBV30,CAWSVRETQYF,TGTGCCTGGAGTGTAAGGGAGACCCAGTACTTC
TRBJ2-3,-,TRBD1,TRBV7-3,CASSPWTGADTQYF,TGTGCCAGCAGCCCCTGGACAGGGGCCGATACGCAGTATTTT
TRBJ2-6,-,-,TRBV18,CASSPGSGANVLTF,TGTGCCAGCTCACCTGGGAGCGGGGCCAACGTCCTGACTTTC
TRBJ2-7,-,-,TRBV9,CASSTSTGSPYEQYF,TGTGCCAGCAGCACAAGTACAGGGTCCCCCTACGAGCAGTACTTC
TRBJ2-3,once,TRBD2,TRBV9,CASSVGALAGDTQYF,TGTGCCAGCAGCGTAGGAGCGTTAGCGGGAGATACGCAGTATTTT